Described below is a single T cell receptor beta chain sequence and its context. This clone was observed once. Its recognized antigen is unknown. Base qualities are missing; no much larger clone stands one base away. Each collaborating institution followed its own protocols to collect whole blood in K2EDTA tubes. For TCRbeta analysis, collaborator samples were shipped as frozen whole blood, as isolated PBMCs, or as DNA extracted from either sample type. This entry belongs to a study of blood T cell repertoires in COVID-19 (dated by TCRdb to 2018 to 2020). For context, the study as a whole: Samples from collaborators originated in the United States, Italy and Spain and spanned both the acute and convalescent phases of COVID-19. Subjects who had been exposed to COVID-19, were actively infected with it, or had recovered from it provided the deeply sampled blood TCRbeta repertoires that made up the dataset. The repertoires were released in a freely available public database meant as a resource for research on the immune response to SARS-CoV-2. The prospective study material was composed of cDNA or gDNA derived from T cells, B-cell-depleted T cells, or PBMCs. Where available, HLA class I and class II types were taken from metadata supplied by the sample provider and were not determined by assay-based typing. Samples were obtained from the ongoing ImmuneRACE study (first 160 participants) and from 950 to 1,500 subjects provided by 6 global collaborators. A de-identified subject ID, COVID-19 status, age in years and sex were almost always included in the sample metadata.

From the germline V gene, CDR1 is KGHSH and CDR2 is LQKENI. V and J are trimmed by 3 bases and 10 bases, and the gene matches miss 8 bases of the junction. From the cysteine through the phenylalanine, the CDR3 covers 15 amino acids. The sequence is cut down to CDR3 DNA, 45 bases in frame from base 1. TCRbeta CDR3 regions were amplified from genomic DNA by means of the immunoSEQ Assay, a bias-controlled multiplex PCR. The original methods were these. The number of nucleated cells in each sample was estimated by amplification of reference gene primers within the assay. To quantify the absolute abundance of each unique TCRbeta CDR3 rearrangement, sequence reads were collapsed and filtered. For each sample, productive Simpson clonality was calculated as the square root of Simpson's diversity index over productive rearrangements. TCRdb carries this immuneACCESS record with in-frame sequences only. Its versions omit some clonotypes, under half of them owing to an unresolved V gene in the studies checked, with the rest unexplained. The DNA gave D and trimming, while V, J and clone size come from that table. A total of about 48,000 clones appear in this sample, about 86% of them only once. The ten largest clonotypes hold around 3.2% of the sample.

Findings and caveats that apply to the study as a whole: The quantity of clinical and demographic metadata differed by source and by participant and was supplied without curation.

The sequenced sample consisted of peripheral blood. The receptor was derived from a woman older than 75 with acute or convalescent COVID-19. The rearranged segments are TRBV18 and TRBJ1-4; 10 bases in the middle match TRBD1. The CDR3 region reads CASSPTGQGRGKLFF. The sequenced DNA: TGTGCCAGCTCACCCACGGGACAGGGGAGAGGAAAACTGTTTTTT.